Shown below are 14 T cell receptor beta chains from a single sample sequenced in a study of molecular identifiers for immune sequencing clone quantification. TCRdb reanalysed the PCR reads using MiXCR and keeps one entry per CDR3 protein. The sample lists about 640,000 distinct CDR3 sequences, about 20% occurring once. Sample: naive CD8+ T cells from blood, with Jurkat cell RNA spiked in. Subset specified: FACS-sorted CD8+CD4-CCR7+CD45RA+ naive T cells. These receptors came from a human donor in good health. Some libraries in this study had Jurkat cell RNA spiked in.

This clonotype was found many times. V gene TRBV10-3 combines with J gene TRBJ1-5; D gene uncertain. This CDR3 comprises 14 residues. The germline V gene encodes CDR1 ENHRY and CDR2 SYGVKD. Trimming shortened V by 4 bases and J by 0 bases, and 7 bases separated the two germline ends. CDR3 in amino acids: CAISAGYSNQPQHF. The DNA of the CDR3 is TGTGCCATCAGTGCCGGTTATAGCAATCAGCCCCAGCATTTT.

The V call is TRBV6-2 or TRBV6-3, the J call TRBJ1-1; D unclear. Trimming left V 2 bases short and J 12 bases short, with 16 bases between. Germline-derived CDR1 and CDR2 are MNHEY and SVGEGT. The CDR3 is made up of 13 amino acids. This CDR3 is CASSYRGRRETFF. The CDR3 coding sequence is TGTGCCAGCAGTTACCGAGGACGGAGAGAAACTTTCTTT.

Of note for this clonotype: Possible read error: a much larger clone is one base away. The chain recombines TRBV5-4 with TRBJ1-2; D uncertain. This CDR3 contains 16 residues. Trimming removed 1 base from V and 0 bases from J, with 13 bases in between. CDR1 is SGHNT and CDR2 is YYREEE in the germline V gene (reference sequence). This CDR3 is CASSLMQEITNYGYTF. The CDR3 nucleotides are TGTGCCAGCAGCTTGATGCAGGAAATTACTAACTATGGCTACACCTTC. Using reference TRBV5-4 and TRBJ1-2 for the parts outside the CDR3, the full variable domain is ETGVTQSPTHLIKTRGQQVTLRCSSQSGHNTVSWYQQALGQGPQFIFQYYREEENGRGNFPPRFSGLQFPNYSSELNVNALELDDSALYLCASSLMQEITNYGYTFGSGTRLTVV.

In the case of this clonotype: This may be a read error, as it is one base from a much larger clone. This rearrangement joins TRBV16 to TRBJ1-1, with D uncertain. CDR1 and CDR2 (germline): KGHSY, FQNENV. The CDR3 contains 13 residues. The CDR3 reads CASSQSLREEALF. In DNA form, the CDR3 reads TGTGCCAGCAGCCAATCGTTACGGGAAGAAGCTCTCTTT.

This clonotype was recorded a few times. The CDR3 region is CASSSGQSPNGYTF. DNA for the CDR3: TGTGCCAGCAGCTCGGGACAGAGCCCAAATGGCTACACCTTC. This chain uses TRBV7-9 with TRBJ1-2, with 7 bases that match TRBD1. This CDR3 region has 14 residues. With V trimmed by 4 bases and J by 6 bases, 8 bases remained unmatched. Germline V gene sequence: CDR1 SEHNR, CDR2 FQNEAQ (reference sequence).

As for this clonotype: One end of the junction does not line up with germline, which may come from a read error. This chain joins TRBV27 and TRBJ2-7, with D possibly being TRBD2 (6 bases). CDR1 is MNHEY and CDR2 is SMNVEV in the germline V gene (reference sequence). CDR3 size: 14 residues. CDR3 protein: CASSLAGRAYEQCF. Here the CDR3 DNA reads TGTGCCAGCAGTTTGGCCGGGAGAGCCTACGAGCAGTGCTTC.

In this sample, this clonotype turned up a few times. The V and J genes are TRBV4-1 and TRBJ1-1, with 9 bases identical to TRBD1. The V gene's germline CDR1 is MGHRA and CDR2 YSYEKL. J lost 0 bases, V lost 0 bases, and 5 bases had no gene match. The CDR3 sequence is 17 residues long. In nucleotides, the CDR3 is TGCGCCAGCAGCCAAGAAGGGACAGGGAGGATGAACACTGAAGCTTTCTTT. Encoded protein: CASSQEGTGRMNTEAFF.

The sample holds a few counts of this clonotype. The chain couples TRBV14 to TRBJ2-7, with a possible D match to TRBD2 (6 bases). CDR1 is SGHDN and CDR2 is FVKESK in the germline V gene. Trimming shortened V by 3 bases and J by 3 bases, and 24 bases separated the two germline ends. This CDR3 is built from 18 residues. The CDR3 is CASSHEHAGLAVGYEQYF. The CDR3, as DNA: TGTGCCAGCAGCCATGAACACGCGGGACTGGCGGTGGGCTACGAGCAGTACTTC. The full variable domain, completed using reference TRBV14 and TRBJ2-7, is EAGVTQFPSHSVIEKGQTVTLRCDPISGHDNLYWYRRVMGKEIKFLLHFVKESKQDESGMPNNRFLAERTGGTYSTLKVQPAELEDSGVYFCASSHEHAGLAVGYEQYFGPGTRLTVT.

The sample holds many counts of this clonotype. The chain links TRBV12-3 or TRBV12-4 to TRBJ2-5, with D tentatively TRBD1 or TRBD2 (6 bases each). With 3 bases removed from V and 2 bases from J, the gap between germline ends came to 10 bases. This CDR3 comprises 14 residues. The CDR3 DNA reads as TGTGCCAGCAGTTTCCAGGGGAGGCAAGAGACCCAGTACTTC. Protein product: CASSFQGRQETQYF.

This clonotype was found a few times. V usage is TRBV27 and J usage is TRBJ2-7; D ambiguous. The germline V gene encodes CDR1 MNHEY and CDR2 SMNVEV (reference sequence). This CDR3 region has 13 residues. V was clipped by 7 bases and J by 1 base, with 11 bases between them. The CDR3, as DNA: TGTGCCAGCACCTTAGGGCCGTCCTACGAGCAGTACTTC. Translating it yields CASTLGPSYEQYF.

This clonotype occurred many times. The J gene is TRBJ2-3, the V gene TRBV5-4; perhaps TRBD1 as D (6 bases). The CDR3 runs 16 residues. The germline V gene has CDR1 SGHNT and CDR2 YYREEE (reference sequence). V lost 4 bases to trimming and J lost 0 bases, with 15 bases between them. In nucleotides, the CDR3 is TGTGCCAGCAGCGAATCCGGGACACTTAGCACAGATACGCAGTATTTT. The encoded protein is CASSESGTLSTDTQYF.

Comment on this clonotype: Given a much more abundant clone one base away, this may be a read error. V and J are TRBV4-3 and TRBJ2-2; the D gene could be TRBD1 or TRBD2 (5 bases each). Germline V lookup: CDR1 LGHNA, CDR2 YSLEER. The length of the CDR3 is 14 residues. The CDR3 bases are TGCGCCAGCAGCCCAAGCGTAGGGGACGGGGAGCTGGTTTTT. Translating it yields CASSPSVGDGELVF.

To note about this clonotype: This could be a read error, since a much larger clone is one nucleotide away. The genes are TRBV4-1 and TRBJ2-3; tentatively, D is TRBD1 or TRBD2 (5 bases each). The CDR3 covers 14 residues. Germline CDR1 reads MGHRA; CDR2 reads YSYEKL. V lost 1 base to trimming and J lost 8 bases, with 13 bases between them. CDR3 sequence (DNA): TGCGCCAGCAGCCAAGGTCCCGGGGCAGGTACGCAGTATTTT. Translation: CASSQGPGAGTQYF.

Comments on this clonotype: A read error may explain this, as a much larger clone is one base away. Lacking the conserved final phenylalanine or tryptophan, this CDR3 likely reflects a read error. The rearrangement joins TRBV5-3 to TRBJ2-5, with 8 positions matching TRBD1. TRBV5-3 is marked as an open reading frame, function uncertain. V was clipped by 8 bases and J by 3 bases; unmatched bases: 9. The CDR3 covers 14 residues. The CDR3 DNA follows: TGTGCCAGCAGTCCAGGACAGGGAGAAGAGACCCAGTACATC. The encoded protein is CASSPGQGEETQYI.